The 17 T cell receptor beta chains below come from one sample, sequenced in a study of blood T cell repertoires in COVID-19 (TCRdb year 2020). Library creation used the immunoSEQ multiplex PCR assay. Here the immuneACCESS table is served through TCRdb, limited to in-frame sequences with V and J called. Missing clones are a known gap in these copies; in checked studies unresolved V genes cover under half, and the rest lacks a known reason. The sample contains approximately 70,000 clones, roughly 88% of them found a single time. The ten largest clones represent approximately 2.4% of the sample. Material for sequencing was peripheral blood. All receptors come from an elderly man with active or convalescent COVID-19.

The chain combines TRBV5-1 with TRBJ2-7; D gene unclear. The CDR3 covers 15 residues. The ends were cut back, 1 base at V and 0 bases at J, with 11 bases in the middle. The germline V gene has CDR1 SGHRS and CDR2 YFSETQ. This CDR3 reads CASSLMSQNSYEQYF. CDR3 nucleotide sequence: TGCGCCAGCAGCTTGATGTCCCAAAACTCCTACGAGCAGTACTTC.

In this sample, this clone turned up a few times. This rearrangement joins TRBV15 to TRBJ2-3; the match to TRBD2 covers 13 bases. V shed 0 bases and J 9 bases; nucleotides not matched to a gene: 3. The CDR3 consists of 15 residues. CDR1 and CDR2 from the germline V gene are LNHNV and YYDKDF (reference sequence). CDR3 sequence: CATSRDQTSGGTQYF. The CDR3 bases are TGTGCCACCAGCAGAGATCAGACTAGCGGGGGGACGCAGTATTTT.

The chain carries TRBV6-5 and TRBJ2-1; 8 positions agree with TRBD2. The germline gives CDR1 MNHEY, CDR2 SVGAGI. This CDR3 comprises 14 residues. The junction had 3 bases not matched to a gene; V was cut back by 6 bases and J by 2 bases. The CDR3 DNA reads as TGTGCCAGCAGCCCGGGACTAGCCTACAATGAGCAGTTCTTC. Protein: CASSPGLAYNEQFF.

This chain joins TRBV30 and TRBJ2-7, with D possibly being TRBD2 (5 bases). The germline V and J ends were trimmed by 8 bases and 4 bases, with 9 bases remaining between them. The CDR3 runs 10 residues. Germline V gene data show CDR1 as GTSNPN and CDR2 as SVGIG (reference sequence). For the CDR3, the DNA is TGTGCCGCCGGACTGTACGAGCAGTACTTC. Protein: CAAGLYEQYF.

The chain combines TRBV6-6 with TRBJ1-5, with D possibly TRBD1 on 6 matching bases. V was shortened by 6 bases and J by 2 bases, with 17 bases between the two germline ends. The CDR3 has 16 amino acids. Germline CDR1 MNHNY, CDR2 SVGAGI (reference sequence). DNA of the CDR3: TGTGCCAGCAGCCCTTCACAGGGTGCGGGCAATCAGCCCCAGCATTTT. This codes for CASSPSQGAGNQPQHF.

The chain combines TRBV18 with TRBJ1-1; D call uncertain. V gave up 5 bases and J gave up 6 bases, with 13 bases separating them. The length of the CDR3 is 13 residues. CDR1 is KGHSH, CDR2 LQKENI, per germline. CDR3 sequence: CASSKERSAEAFF. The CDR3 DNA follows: TGTGCCAGCTCAAAGGAAAGAAGCGCTGAAGCTTTCTTT. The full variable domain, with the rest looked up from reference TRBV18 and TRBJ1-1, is NAGVMQNPRHLVRRRGQEARLRCSPMKGHSHVYWYRQLPEEGLKFMVYLQKENIIDESGMPKERFSAEFPKEGPSILRIQQVVRGDSAAYFCASSKERSAEAFFGQGTRLTVV.

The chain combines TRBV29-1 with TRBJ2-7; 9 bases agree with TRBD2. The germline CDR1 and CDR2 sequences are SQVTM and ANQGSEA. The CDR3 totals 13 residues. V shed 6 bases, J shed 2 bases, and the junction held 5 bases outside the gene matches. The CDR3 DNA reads TGCAGCGTGAAGACTAGCGGTGCCTACGAGCAGTACTTC. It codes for CSVKTSGAYEQYF.

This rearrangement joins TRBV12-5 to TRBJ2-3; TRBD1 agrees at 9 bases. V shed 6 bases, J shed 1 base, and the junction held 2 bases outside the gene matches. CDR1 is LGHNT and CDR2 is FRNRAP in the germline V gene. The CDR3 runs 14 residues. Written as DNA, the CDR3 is TGTGCTAGTGGGGGACAGGGAGGCACAGATACGCAGTATTTT. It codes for CASGGQGGTDTQYF.

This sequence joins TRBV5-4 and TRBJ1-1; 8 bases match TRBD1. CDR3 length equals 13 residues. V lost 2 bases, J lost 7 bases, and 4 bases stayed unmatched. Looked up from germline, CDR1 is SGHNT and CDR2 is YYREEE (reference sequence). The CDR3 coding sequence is TGTGCCAGCAGCTTTTCGGGACAGGATGAAGCTTTCTTT. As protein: CASSFSGQDEAFF. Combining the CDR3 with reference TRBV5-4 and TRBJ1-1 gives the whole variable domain ETGVTQSPTHLIKTRGQQVTLRCSSQSGHNTVSWYQQALGQGPQFIFQYYREEENGRGNFPPRFSGLQFPNYSSELNVNALELDDSALYLCASSFSGQDEAFFGQGTRLTVV.

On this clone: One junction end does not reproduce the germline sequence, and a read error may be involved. The CDR3 region has the DNA TGTGCCATCAGTGAGCAGATGAATACTGAAGCTTTCTTT. It specifies CAISEQMNTEAFF. The chain is built from TRBV10-3 and TRBJ1-1; D call uncertain. Per germline, CDR1 ENHRY and CDR2 SYGVKD. CDR3 size: 13 residues.

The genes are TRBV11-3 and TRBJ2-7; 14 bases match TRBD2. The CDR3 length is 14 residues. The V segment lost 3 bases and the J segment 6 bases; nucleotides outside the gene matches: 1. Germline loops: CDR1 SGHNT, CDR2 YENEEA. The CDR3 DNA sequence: TGTGCCAGCAGCTTGGGACTAGCGGGAGCCGAGCAGTACTTC. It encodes CASSLGLAGAEQYF.

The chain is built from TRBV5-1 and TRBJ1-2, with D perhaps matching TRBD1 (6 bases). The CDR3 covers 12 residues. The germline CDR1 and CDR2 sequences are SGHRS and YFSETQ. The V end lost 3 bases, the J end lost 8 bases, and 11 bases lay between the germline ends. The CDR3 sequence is CASSSRGAGYTF. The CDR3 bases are TGCGCCAGCAGCTCCCGGGGGGCGGGCTACACCTTC. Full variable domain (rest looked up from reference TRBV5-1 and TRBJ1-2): KAGVTQTPRYLIKTRGQQVTLSCSPISGHRSVSWYQQTPGQGLQFLFEYFSETQRNKGNFPGRFSGRQFSNSRSEMNVSTLELGDSALYLCASSSRGAGYTFGSGTRLTVV.

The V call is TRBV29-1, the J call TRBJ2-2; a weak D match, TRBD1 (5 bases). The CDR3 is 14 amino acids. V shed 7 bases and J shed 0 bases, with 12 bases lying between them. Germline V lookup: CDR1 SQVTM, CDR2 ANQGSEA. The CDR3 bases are TGCAGCGCAAAGGGGCTAACGAACACCGGGGAGCTGTTTTTT. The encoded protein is CSAKGLTNTGELFF.

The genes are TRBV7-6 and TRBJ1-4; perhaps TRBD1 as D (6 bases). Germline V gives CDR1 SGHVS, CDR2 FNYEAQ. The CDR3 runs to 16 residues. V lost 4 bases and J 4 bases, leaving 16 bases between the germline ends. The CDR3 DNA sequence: TGTGCCAGCAGCTCTCAGGGGCCCAATTATAATGAAAAACTGTTTTTT. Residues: CASSSQGPNYNEKLFF.

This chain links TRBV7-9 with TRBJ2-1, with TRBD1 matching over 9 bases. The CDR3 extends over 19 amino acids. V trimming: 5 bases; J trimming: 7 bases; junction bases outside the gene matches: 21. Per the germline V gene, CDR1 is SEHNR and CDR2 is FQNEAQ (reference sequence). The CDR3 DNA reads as TGTGCCAGCAGCCCCCAAGGGGGACGGGGACAGGGAAGTTTAAATGAGCAGTTCTTC. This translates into CASSPQGGRGQGSLNEQFF.

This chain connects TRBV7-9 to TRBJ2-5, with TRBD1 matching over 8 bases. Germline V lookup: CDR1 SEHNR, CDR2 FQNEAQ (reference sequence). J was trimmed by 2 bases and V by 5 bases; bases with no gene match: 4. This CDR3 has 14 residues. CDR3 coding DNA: TGTGCCAGCAGCCCCGGGACAGGACAAGAGACCCAGTACTTC. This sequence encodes CASSPGTGQETQYF. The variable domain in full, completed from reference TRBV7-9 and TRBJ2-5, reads DTGVSQNPRHKITKRGQNVTFRCDPISEHNRLYWYRQTLGQGPEFLTYFQNEAQLEKSRLLSDRFSAERPKGSFSTLEIQRTEQGDSAMYLCASSPGTGQETQYFGPGTRLLVL.

The CDR3 DNA is TGTGCCAGCACGAGCCTCTACGAGCAGTACTTC. The encoded protein is CASTSLYEQYF. The gene calls are TRBV6-5 and TRBJ2-7; D uncertain. The CDR3 runs 11 residues. V gave up 7 bases and J gave up 3 bases, with 7 bases separating them. Germline V CDR1 and CDR2: MNHEY, SVGAGI.